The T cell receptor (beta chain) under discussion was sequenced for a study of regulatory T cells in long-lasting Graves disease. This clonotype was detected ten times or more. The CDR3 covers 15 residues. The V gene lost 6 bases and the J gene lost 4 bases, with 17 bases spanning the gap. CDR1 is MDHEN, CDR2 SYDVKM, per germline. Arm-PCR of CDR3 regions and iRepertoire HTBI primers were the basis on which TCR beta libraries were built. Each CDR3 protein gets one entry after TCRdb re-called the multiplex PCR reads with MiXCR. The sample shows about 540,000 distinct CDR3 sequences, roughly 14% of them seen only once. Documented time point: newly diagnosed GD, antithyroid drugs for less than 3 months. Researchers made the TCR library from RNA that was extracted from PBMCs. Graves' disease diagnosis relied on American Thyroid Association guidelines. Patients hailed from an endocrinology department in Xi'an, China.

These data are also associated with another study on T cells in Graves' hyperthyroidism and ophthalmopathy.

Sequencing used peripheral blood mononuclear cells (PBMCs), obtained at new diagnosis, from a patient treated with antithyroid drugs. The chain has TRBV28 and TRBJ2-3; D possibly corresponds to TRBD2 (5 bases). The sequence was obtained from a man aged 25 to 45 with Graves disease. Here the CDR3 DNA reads TGTGCCAGCAGCTTTCCGGGAAGTCGCGCAGATACGCAGTATTTT. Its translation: CASSFPGSRADTQYF.